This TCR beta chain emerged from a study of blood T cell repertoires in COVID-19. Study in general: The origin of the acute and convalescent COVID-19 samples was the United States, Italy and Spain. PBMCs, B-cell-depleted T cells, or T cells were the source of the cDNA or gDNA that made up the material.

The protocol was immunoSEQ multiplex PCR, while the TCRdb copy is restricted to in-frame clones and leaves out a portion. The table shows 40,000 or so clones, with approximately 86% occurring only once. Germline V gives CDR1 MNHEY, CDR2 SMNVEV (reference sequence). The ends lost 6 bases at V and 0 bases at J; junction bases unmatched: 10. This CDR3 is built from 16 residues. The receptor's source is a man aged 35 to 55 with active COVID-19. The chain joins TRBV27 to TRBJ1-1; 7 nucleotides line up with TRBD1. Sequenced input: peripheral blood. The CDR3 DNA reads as TGTGCCAGCAGAAAAGACAGGGCGGGTTTGAACACTGAAGCTTTCTTT. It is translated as CASRKDRAGLNTEAFF.